The entry below describes one T cell receptor (beta chain). Its specificity is unknown. These data are taken from a study of blood T cells in healthy people across ages. Whole-study findings and limits: Because sorting was not performed, PBMCs prevented conclusive naive versus antigen-experienced comparison. More naive CD4+ cells and higher diversity marked long-lived donors relative to aged donors.

A second PCR of about 7 to 12 cycles used a sample-barcoded 5' primer and a J-beta primer mix. Each cDNA molecule was tagged by a template-switch adaptor with 12 random nucleotides. TCRdb analysed the 5' RACE reads with MiXCR anew, one entry per CDR3 protein. This table holds hundreds of thousands of distinct CDR3 sequences, around 50% found once. The CDR3 consists of 16 residues. V lost 0 bases to trimming and J lost 7 bases; unmatched junction nucleotides: 10. Germline CDR1 DFQATT, CDR2 SNEGSKA (reference sequence). This TCR was recovered from a woman older than 75 in good health. Sequencing was carried out using blood. This chain uses TRBV20-1 with TRBJ1-4, with 8 bases identical to TRBD1. This chain's CDR3 is CSARDPRRGQTEKLFF. The DNA of the CDR3 is TGCAGTGCTAGAGACCCCCGCAGGGGGCAGACTGAAAAACTGTTTTTT.